Listed below are T cell receptor beta chains from one sample, sequenced in a study of cytomegalovirus exposure and HLA in healthy donors. The table came from immunoSEQ multiplex PCR; TCRdb's copy has only in-frame clones and leaves some out. The table has 100,000 to 150,000 clones, roughly 80% seen once. The sequencing input was PBMCs. The receptors derive from a middle-aged woman in good health and CMV-seronegative. CDR3s leave out the opening cysteine and the closing phenylalanine or tryptophan. The order of the fields is J gene, V gene, CDR3 protein.

>TRBJ1-2|TRBV7-6
ASSPAGGGGYT
>TRBJ1-3|TRBV7-9
ASSSPGTSGNTIY
>TRBJ1-2|TRBV4-3
ASSHTTRDIPPFNYGYT
>TRBJ1-4|TRBV28
ASSFHGRVEKLF
>TRBJ1-2|TRBV18
ASSQDVQLNYGYT
>TRBJ1-1|TRBV6-6
ASINQGLNTEAF
>TRBJ1-2|TRBV5-1
ASSPIQGDYGYT
>TRBJ1-1|TRBV18
ASSPFSSGTGGGNTEAF
>TRBJ2-5|TRBV6-1
ASTLEVRETQY
>TRBJ2-7|TRBV11-2
ASSYGGLKNEQY
>TRBJ2-1|TRBV5-1
ASSLSTREQF
>TRBJ1-5|TRBV29-1
SATTGGGGNQPQH
>TRBJ2-7|TRBV4-2
ASSQDVVTSATYEQY
>TRBJ1-1|TRBV27
ASSSNTEAF
>TRBJ1-5|TRBV7-2
ASSWTGGGNQPQH
>TRBJ2-7|TRBV6-6
ASWASGTGIYEQY
>TRBJ2-5|TRBV29-1
SVAIQDYQETQY
>TRBJ2-5|TRBV28
ASRPPGGGETQY
>TRBJ2-1|TRBV7-9
ASSLDVTVNEQF
>TRBJ1-3|TRBV4-3
ASSQDLPPWGRGNTIY
>TRBJ2-7|TRBV11-2
ASSLILYEQY
>TRBJ2-2|TRBV6-1
ARIDRGRNGELF
>TRBJ1-2|TRBV7-8
ASSPGTALANYGYT
>TRBJ1-2|TRBV20-1
SVGDREGYT
>TRBJ2-3|TRBV9
ASSDRGSTDTQY
>TRBJ2-7|TRBV4-1
ASSQAGTGGTYEQY
>TRBJ2-7|TRBV12-5
ASGLDAGPEQY
>TRBJ2-3|TRBV5-5
ASSYLTSGTDTQY
>TRBJ2-5|TRBV19
ASTSNRETQY
>TRBJ2-7|TRBV7-9
ASSLGTDEQY
>TRBJ2-2|TRBV5-6
ASSFTSGAWGTGELF
>TRBJ1-3|TRBV7-2
ATSIGGTGASRTIY
>TRBJ2-7|TRBV7-8
ASSLEAGEVLNEQY
>TRBJ1-5|TRBV7-8
ASSLYRDQPQH
>TRBJ2-3|TRBV5-1
ASQSNTNTDTQY
>TRBJ2-7|TRBV27
ASSLAGANEQY
>TRBJ1-2|TRBV7-8
ASSLALHPTGNYGYT
>TRBJ1-4|TRBV4-2
ASSQDRGRLSTTNEKLF
>TRBJ1-6|TRBV14
ASSRERTGGGYNSPLH
>TRBJ2-7|TRBV7-2
ASSLVETYEQY
>TRBJ1-2|TRBV11-2
ASSHRTGPRKGYT
>TRBJ2-6|TRBV4-2
ASSDIQGMGSGANVLT
>TRBJ1-2|TRBV6-5
ASSSTGLLNYGYT
>TRBJ1-4|TRBV7-9
ASSYQDEKLF
>TRBJ1-2|TRBV5-6
ASSLVGSSYGYT
>TRBJ2-2|TRBV14
ASSPRPGWELF
>TRBJ2-1|TRBV7-2
ASSSYRTSGLEQF
>TRBJ1-1|TRBV4-3
ASSQDELRGTEAF
>TRBJ1-1|TRBV5-1
ASSLGRGTTAEAF
>TRBJ2-7|TRBV29-1
SVENAQREQY
>TRBJ2-5|TRBV19
ASSDGTSGRRETQY
>TRBJ2-3|TRBV7-2
ASSGTFTDTQY
>TRBJ2-7|TRBV9
ASSEGLAVEQY